These 26 T cell receptor beta chains came from one sample sequenced in a study of T cell responses to AZD1222 COVID-19 vaccine. Assay: immunoSEQ multiplex PCR; the TCRdb copy retains only in-frame clones and omits some. The profile shows around 99,000 clones, roughly nine tenths of them singletons. Specimen: peripheral blood, collected 28 days after the second AZD1222 dose. The receptors here all came from an adult who received the AZD1222 COVID-19 vaccine.

This chain joins TRBV6-5 and TRBJ1-1, with D perhaps TRBD1 (5 bases). In germline, CDR1 is MNHEY, CDR2 SVGAGI. The CDR3 consists of 12 residues. V was shortened by 9 bases and J by 4 bases, with 12 bases between the two germline ends. The CDR3 DNA is TGTGCCAGTGGGGGTTGGGGCACTGAAGCTTTCTTT. Its protein product is CASGGWGTEAFF.

This clone was detected only a few times. V usage is TRBV30 and J usage is TRBJ1-3, with TRBD1 matching over 7 bases. The CDR3 runs 15 residues. V gave up 2 bases and J gave up 0 bases; unmatched junction bases: 4. Germline V gene sequence: CDR1 GTSNPN, CDR2 SVGIG (reference sequence). As DNA, the CDR3 is TGTGCCTGGAGTCGGGACAGCGGCTCTGGAAACACCATATATTTT. Protein product: CAWSRDSGSGNTIYF. The full variable domain, in which reference TRBV30 and TRBJ1-3 provide the parts outside the CDR3, is SQTIHQWPATLVQPVGSPLSLECTVEGTSNPNLYWYRQAAGRGLQLLFYSVGIGQISSEVPQNLSASRPQDRQFILSSKKLLLSDSGFYLCAWSRDSGSGNTIYFGEGSWLTVV.

DNA of the CDR3: TGTGCCAGCAGCCAAGATCAAGGAATGGGCTCTGGAAACACCATATATTTT. The encoded protein is CASSQDQGMGSGNTIYF. This chain connects TRBV4-2 to TRBJ1-3; D is unclear. The germline V and J ends were trimmed by 0 bases and 0 bases, with 12 bases remaining between them. CDR1 and CDR2 from the germline V gene are LGHNA and YNFKEQ. The CDR3 runs to 17 residues.

The count of this clone is one. V gene TRBV5-4 combines with J gene TRBJ2-3, with 16 bases identical to TRBD2. The CDR3 has 18 amino acids. The V gene end was trimmed by 5 bases and the J gene end by 1 base; junction bases not matched to a gene: 7. From germline, CDR1 is SGHNT and CDR2 YYREEE (reference sequence). The CDR3 is CASSPTGTSGRGTDTQYF. DNA of the CDR3: TGTGCCAGCAGTCCGACTGGGACTAGCGGGAGGGGCACAGATACGCAGTATTTT.

This chain links TRBV5-4 with TRBJ1-1; D unclear. The V end was cut by 4 bases, the J end by 0 bases, with 13 bases between. The CDR3 contains 15 residues. Germline V gene data show CDR1 as SGHNT and CDR2 as YYREEE (reference sequence). The CDR3 DNA sequence: TGTGCCAGCAGCCCCTCATCAGGAGTGAACACTGAAGCTTTCTTT. Its protein product is CASSPSSGVNTEAFF.

This chain links TRBV28 with TRBJ2-2; a possible D gene is TRBD2 (7 bases). The CDR3 consists of 14 residues. V was cut by 7 bases and J by 6 bases, with 15 bases left in between. CDR1 is MDHEN and CDR2 is SYDVKM in the germline V gene. The CDR3 sequence is CASNYGGGAGELFF. In DNA form, the CDR3 reads TGTGCCAGCAACTATGGGGGGGGCGCCGGGGAGCTGTTTTTT.

This chain uses TRBV7-6 with TRBJ2-1; 10 bases map to TRBD2. V trimming: 4 bases; J trimming: 0 bases; junction bases outside the gene matches: 9. CDR1 and CDR2 from the germline V gene are SGHVS and FNYEAQ. CDR3 length equals 18 residues. The CDR3 DNA sequence: TGTGCCAGCAGCTCCCGGACTAGCGGCCTCAGCTCCTACAATGAGCAGTTCTTC. Translation gives CASSSRTSGLSSYNEQFF.

The chain joins TRBV28 to TRBJ2-7; 9 bases are a match to TRBD1. V shed 6 bases and J 3 bases; nucleotides not matched to a gene: 6. CDR1 is MDHEN, CDR2 SYDVKM, per germline. CDR3 length: 14 amino acids. This CDR3 reads CASRGTGKGYEQYF. The CDR3 DNA sequence: TGTGCCAGCAGGGGGACAGGGAAAGGCTACGAGCAGTACTTC.

This clone was observed once. This chain links TRBV5-6 with TRBJ2-1; TRBD2 matches 11 bases. This CDR3 is 16 amino acids long. The V segment lost 5 bases and the J segment 6 bases; nucleotides outside the gene matches: 10. Germline V CDR1 and CDR2: SGHDT, YYEEEE. CDR3 in DNA: TGTGCCAGCAGGAATAGACTAGCGGGACTGGTCAATGAGCAGTTCTTC. Translating gives CASRNRLAGLVNEQFF.

The chain combines TRBV15 with TRBJ1-4, with 7 bases identical to TRBD1. The CDR3 spans 15 residues. Unmatched junction bases numbered 5, after V lost 3 bases and J lost 4 bases. The germline CDR1 and CDR2 sequences are LNHNV and YYDKDF (reference sequence). The CDR3 protein is CATSSVTGRNEKLFF. CDR3 coding DNA: TGTGCCACCAGCAGTGTGACAGGGCGTAATGAAAAACTGTTTTTT.

The chain joins TRBV3-1 (or the pseudogene TRBV3-2) to TRBJ1-1, with D unresolved. V dropped 0 bases and J dropped 1 base, with 9 bases sitting between them. Germline assignment: CDR1 LGHDT and CDR2 YNNKEL (reference sequence). The CDR3 has 15 amino acids. CDR3 amino acids: CASSQDIGQNTEAFF. CDR3 DNA: TGTGCCAGCAGCCAAGATATCGGGCAGAACACTGAAGCTTTCTTT.

V is TRBV7-8 and J is TRBJ1-4; the D is unclear. CDR3 length: 14 residues. Trimming removed 4 bases from V and 8 bases from J, with 14 bases in between. Germline V gene data show CDR1 as SGHVS and CDR2 as FQNEAQ. The DNA for the CDR3 is TGTGCCAGCAGCTGGGATCCCGCGGGAGAAAAACTGTTTTTT. The encoded protein is CASSWDPAGEKLFF.

This chain joins TRBV6-2 or TRBV6-3 and TRBJ2-1; D is ambiguous. V dropped 5 bases and J dropped 5 bases, with 13 bases sitting between them. CDR3 length: 14 amino acids. In germline, CDR1 is MNHEY, CDR2 SVGEGT. This chain's CDR3 is CASSTRVRDNEQFF. The DNA of the CDR3 is TGTGCCAGCAGTACCCGGGTGCGAGACAATGAGCAGTTCTTC.

The gene calls are TRBV28 and TRBJ1-3; D not certain. The V gene lost 5 bases and the J gene lost 2 bases, with 10 bases spanning the gap. The CDR3 contains 14 residues. Per germline, CDR1 MDHEN and CDR2 SYDVKM. The CDR3 loop reads CASSPALAGNTIYF. For the CDR3, the DNA is TGTGCCAGCAGTCCCGCGTTAGCTGGAAACACCATATATTTT.

The chain links TRBV5-1 to TRBJ2-1; 7 bases align to TRBD2. There are 15 residues in the CDR3. The germline CDR1 and CDR2 sequences are SGHRS and YFSETQ. J lost 4 bases, V lost 8 bases, and 12 bases had no gene match. Written as DNA, the CDR3 is TGCGCCAGTCAACCTCTAGCGGACTTATACAATGAGCAGTTCTTC. As protein: CASQPLADLYNEQFF.

This chain connects TRBV27 to TRBJ2-7, with TRBD2 matching over 15 bases. V lost 3 bases, J lost 0 bases, and 12 bases stayed unmatched. CDR1 is MNHEY and CDR2 is SMNVEV in the germline V gene (reference sequence). This CDR3 has 20 amino acids. CDR3 in DNA: TGTGCCAGCAGTTTCGGGGCCCCCGGGACTAGCGGGAGGCCCTCCTACGAGCAGTACTTC. Amino acids: CASSFGAPGTSGRPSYEQYF.

This sequence joins TRBV2 and TRBJ2-1; D unresolved. The CDR3 totals 10 residues. Trimming left V 6 bases short and J 9 bases short, with 6 bases between. Germline assignment: CDR1 SNHLY and CDR2 FYNNEI. CDR3 loop: CASSHAEQFF. In DNA, the CDR3 is TGTGCCAGCAGCCATGCTGAGCAGTTCTTC.

The V gene is TRBV24-1, the J gene TRBJ2-1; a weak D match, TRBD2 (5 bases). Per germline, CDR1 KGHDR and CDR2 SFDVKD. This CDR3 contains 16 residues. V gave up 5 bases and J gave up 2 bases, with 15 bases separating them. The CDR3 here is CATSGPQPGAYNEQFF. The CDR3 DNA reads as TGTGCCACCAGTGGCCCACAGCCCGGGGCCTACAATGAGCAGTTCTTC.

The CDR3 reads CASSTGQGVGQPQHF. DNA of the CDR3: TGTGCCAGCAGTACCGGACAGGGGGTAGGTCAGCCCCAGCATTTT. The chain combines TRBV27 with TRBJ1-5, with 10 bases identical to TRBD1. The V gene end was trimmed by 5 bases and the J gene end by 6 bases; junction bases not matched to a gene: 7. CDR1 is MNHEY and CDR2 is SMNVEV in the germline V gene (reference sequence). The CDR3 consists of 15 residues.

CDR3 nucleotide sequence: TGTGCCAGCAGCCTAAAGCCGACGGACGCAAGTACGAACGAGCAGTACTTC. Translation gives CASSLKPTDASTNEQYF. The chain links TRBV7-6 to TRBJ2-7; D uncertain. Trimming left V 5 bases short and J 5 bases short, with 25 bases between. The CDR3 is 17 residues long. Germline-derived CDR1 and CDR2 are SGHVS and FNYEAQ.

The rearrangement links TRBV29-1 to TRBJ2-1, with D perhaps assigned TRBD1 or TRBD2 (5 bases each). The V end was cut by 1 base, the J end by 10 bases, with 23 bases between. CDR3 length equals 16 residues. Germline CDR1 is SQVTM and CDR2 is ANQGSEA. The CDR3 sequence is CSVEVMARGPTVEQFF. The CDR3 DNA reads as TGCAGCGTTGAAGTCATGGCGAGGGGACCCACCGTCGAGCAGTTCTTC.

This chain links TRBV13 with TRBJ1-1; TRBD1 might be the D (6 bases). The V gene's germline CDR1 is PRHDT and CDR2 FYEKMQ (reference sequence). This CDR3 has 18 amino acids. The ends were cut back, 1 base at V and 4 bases at J, with 22 bases in the middle. The DNA for the CDR3 is TGTGCCAGCAGCTTAGCCCCTTTGACCGCCCGCAGGGGCACTGAAGCTTTCTTT. It encodes CASSLAPLTARRGTEAFF.

The genes are TRBV23-1 and TRBJ2-6; D perhaps matches TRBD2 (5 bases). TRBV23-1 is an ORF, and what it does is uncertain. The V gene lost 8 bases and the J gene lost 4 bases, with 18 bases spanning the gap. The CDR3 extends over 16 amino acids. In nucleotides, the CDR3 is TGCGCCAGCGCGGACTGCTCATATTCGGGGGCCAACGTCCTGACTTTC. Translated, it gives CASADCSYSGANVLTF.

This sequence joins TRBV5-1 and TRBJ2-5; D possibly corresponds to TRBD1 (5 bases). CDR1 SGHRS and CDR2 YFSETQ come from the germline V gene. V was shortened by 0 bases and J by 8 bases, with 14 bases between the two germline ends. The CDR3 length is 14 residues. This CDR3 reads CASSLDPGKGTQYF. The CDR3 nucleotides read TGCGCCAGCAGCTTGGATCCAGGGAAGGGCACCCAGTACTTC. Drawing the rest from reference TRBV5-1 and TRBJ2-5, the complete variable domain is KAGVTQTPRYLIKTRGQQVTLSCSPISGHRSVSWYQQTPGQGLQFLFEYFSETQRNKGNFPGRFSGRQFSNSRSEMNVSTLELGDSALYLCASSLDPGKGTQYFGPGTRLLVL.

V and J are TRBV28 and TRBJ2-2; D gene ambiguous. V was clipped by 3 bases and J by 3 bases, with 2 bases between them. The CDR3 has 12 residues. Per germline, CDR1 MDHEN and CDR2 SYDVKM. CDR3 sequence reads: CASSFYTGELFF. The CDR3 nucleotides are TGTGCCAGCAGTTTTTACACCGGGGAGCTGTTTTTT.

This chain uses TRBV28 with TRBJ1-1; the D gene is possibly TRBD1 (5 bases). Germline V CDR1 and CDR2: MDHEN, SYDVKM. V was shortened by 6 bases and J by 4 bases, with 21 bases between the two germline ends. The CDR3 runs 16 residues. Here the CDR3 reads CASSPRRGRVGTEAFF. DNA for the CDR3: TGTGCCAGCAGCCCTCGCCGTGGCAGGGTAGGCACTGAAGCTTTCTTT.